Described below is a single TCR beta chain sequence and its context. As yet, its antigen is unknown. Assay used: immunoSEQ multiplex PCR; TCRdb lists only in-frame clones, some missing. The sample includes under 45,000 clones, around 94% seen only once; the top ten take around 0.2%. This CDR3 has 17 amino acids. The V and J ends lost 5 bases and 4 bases, in that order; junction bases with no gene match: 17. CDR1 SGHTA and CDR2 FQGNSA come from the germline V gene. The data belong to a study of graft-versus-host responses after intestinal transplantation. This chain links TRBV7-2 with TRBJ2-7; 7 positions agree with TRBD2. Sequenced here: unstimulated CD4+ T cells sorted from spleen or lymph node cells, sampled before transplant. The sequence derives from a human donor who was the organ donor for an intestinal transplant. The CDR3 is CASSPMASGGSSYEQYF. Written as DNA, the CDR3 is TGTGCCAGCAGCCCCATGGCTAGCGGCGGGTCGTCGTACGAGCAGTACTTC.